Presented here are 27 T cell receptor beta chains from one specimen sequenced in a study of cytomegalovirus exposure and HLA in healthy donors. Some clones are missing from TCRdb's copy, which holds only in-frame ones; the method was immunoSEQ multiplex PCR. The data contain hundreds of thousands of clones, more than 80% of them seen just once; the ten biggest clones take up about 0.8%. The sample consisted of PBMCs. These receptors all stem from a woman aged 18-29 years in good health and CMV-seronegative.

The CDR3 coding sequence is TGTGCCAGCAGTGCAACCCCCGGGACTAGCGGGAGATACGAGCAGTACTTC. It specifies CASSATPGTSGRYEQYF. This chain links TRBV28 with TRBJ2-7, with 14 bases that match TRBD2. V gave up 5 bases and J gave up 4 bases; unmatched junction bases: 10. Per the germline V gene, CDR1 is MDHEN and CDR2 is SYDVKM. The CDR3 runs 17 residues.

CDR3 in DNA: TGTGCCAGCAGCCATTGGCGGGCAACCTACGAGCAGTACTTC. As protein: CASSHWRATYEQYF. This sequence joins TRBV16 and TRBJ2-7, with TRBD2 as a possible D gene (5 bases). V lost 3 bases and J 2 bases, leaving 11 bases between the germline ends. In germline, CDR1 is KGHSY, CDR2 FQNENV. This CDR3 contains 14 residues. The full variable domain, completed using reference TRBV16 and TRBJ2-7, is GEEVAQTPKHLVRGEGQKAKLYCAPIKGHSYVFWYQQVLKNEFKFLISFQNENVFDETGMPKERFSAKCLPNSPCSLEIQATKLEDSAVYFCASSHWRATYEQYFGPGTRLTVT.

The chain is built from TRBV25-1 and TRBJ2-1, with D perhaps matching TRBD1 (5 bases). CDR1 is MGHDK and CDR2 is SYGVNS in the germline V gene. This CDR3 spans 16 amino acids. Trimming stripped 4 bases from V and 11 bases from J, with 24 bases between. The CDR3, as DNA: TGTGCCAGCAGTGGATCCCAGGGCTACTGGACAATGAAGCAGTTCTTC. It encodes CASSGSQGYWTMKQFF.

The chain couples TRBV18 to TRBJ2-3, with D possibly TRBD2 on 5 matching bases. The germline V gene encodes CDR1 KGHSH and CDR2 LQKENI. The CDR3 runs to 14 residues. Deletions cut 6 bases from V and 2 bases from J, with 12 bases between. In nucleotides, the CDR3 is TGTGCCAGCTCGCCCGGGAAGCTCACAGATACGCAGTATTTT. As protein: CASSPGKLTDTQYF.

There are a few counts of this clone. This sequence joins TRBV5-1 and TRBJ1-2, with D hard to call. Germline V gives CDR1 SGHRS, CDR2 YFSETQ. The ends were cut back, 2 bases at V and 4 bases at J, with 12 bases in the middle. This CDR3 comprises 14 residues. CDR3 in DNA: TGCGCCAGCAGCTTCGAGGGTTCAGGCTATGGCTACACCTTC. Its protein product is CASSFEGSGYGYTF.

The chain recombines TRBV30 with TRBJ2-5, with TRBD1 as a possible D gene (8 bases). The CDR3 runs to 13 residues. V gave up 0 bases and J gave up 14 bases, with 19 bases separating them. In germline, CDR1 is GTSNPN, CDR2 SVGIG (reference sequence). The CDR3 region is CAWSVQGGTEVYF. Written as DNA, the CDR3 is TGTGCCTGGAGTGTACAGGGGGGGACAGAAGTCTACTTC.

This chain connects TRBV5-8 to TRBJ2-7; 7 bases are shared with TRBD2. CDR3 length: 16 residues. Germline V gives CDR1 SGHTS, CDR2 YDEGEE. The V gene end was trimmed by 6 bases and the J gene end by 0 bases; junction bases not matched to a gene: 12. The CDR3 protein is CASTTPTRETSYEQYF. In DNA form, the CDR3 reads TGTGCCAGCACCACTCCGACGCGGGAGACCTCCTACGAGCAGTACTTC.

DNA for the CDR3: TGTGCCAGCGGTTCGGGAAGTCAGCCCCAGCATTTT. Translated: CASGSGSQPQHF. The genes are TRBV28 and TRBJ1-5; D gene unclear. With 8 bases removed from V and 6 bases from J, the gap between germline ends came to 11 bases. Germline V gene lookup returns CDR1 MDHEN and CDR2 SYDVKM. The CDR3 extends over 12 amino acids.

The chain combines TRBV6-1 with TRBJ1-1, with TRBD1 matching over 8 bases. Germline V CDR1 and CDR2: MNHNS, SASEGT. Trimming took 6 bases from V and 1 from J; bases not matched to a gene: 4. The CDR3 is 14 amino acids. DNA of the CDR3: TGTGCCAGCAGCGTTGGACAGGGGAACACTGAAGCTTTCTTT. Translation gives CASSVGQGNTEAFF.

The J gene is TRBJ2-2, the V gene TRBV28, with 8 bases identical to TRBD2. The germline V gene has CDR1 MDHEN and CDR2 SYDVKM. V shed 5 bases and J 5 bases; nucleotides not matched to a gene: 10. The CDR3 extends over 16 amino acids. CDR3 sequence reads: CASSLLGGGLTGELFF. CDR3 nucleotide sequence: TGTGCCAGCAGTCTACTCGGCGGGGGGCTTACCGGGGAGCTGTTTTTT.

CDR3 loop: CASSYPGHQSSSYNSPLHF. CDR3 sequence (DNA): TGTGCCAGCAGCTACCCGGGACACCAATCCAGCTCCTATAATTCACCCCTCCACTTT. The V and J genes are TRBV7-8 and TRBJ1-6; possible D gene TRBD1, 6 bases. The CDR3 is 19 amino acids. The ends were cut back, 4 bases at V and 0 bases at J, with 19 bases in the middle. CDR1 SGHVS and CDR2 FQNEAQ come from the germline V gene.

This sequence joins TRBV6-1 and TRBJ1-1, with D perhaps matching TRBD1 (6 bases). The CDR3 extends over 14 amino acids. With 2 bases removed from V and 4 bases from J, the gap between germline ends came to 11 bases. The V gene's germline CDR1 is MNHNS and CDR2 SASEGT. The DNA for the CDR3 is TGTGCCAGCAGTGAAAACAGGGTGAGCACTGAAGCTTTCTTT. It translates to CASSENRVSTEAFF.

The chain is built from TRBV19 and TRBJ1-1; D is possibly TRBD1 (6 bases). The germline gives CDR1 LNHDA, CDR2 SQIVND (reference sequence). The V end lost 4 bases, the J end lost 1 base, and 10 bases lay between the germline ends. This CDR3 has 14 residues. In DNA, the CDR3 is TGTGCCAGTAGTAGTACAGGGAAGAACACTGAAGCTTTCTTT. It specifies CASSSTGKNTEAFF.

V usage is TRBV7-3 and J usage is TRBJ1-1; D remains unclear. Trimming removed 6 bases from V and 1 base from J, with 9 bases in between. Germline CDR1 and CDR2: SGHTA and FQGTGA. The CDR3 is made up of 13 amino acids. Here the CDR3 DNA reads TGTGCCAGCAGTTACCGCGGGAACACTGAAGCTTTCTTT. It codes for CASSYRGNTEAFF.

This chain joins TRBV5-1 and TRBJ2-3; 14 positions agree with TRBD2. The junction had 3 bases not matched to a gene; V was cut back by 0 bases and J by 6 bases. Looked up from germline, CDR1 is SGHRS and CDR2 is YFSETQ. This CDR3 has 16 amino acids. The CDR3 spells CASSLEGLAGVDTQYF. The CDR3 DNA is TGCGCCAGCAGCTTGGAGGGACTAGCGGGGGTGGATACGCAGTATTTT.

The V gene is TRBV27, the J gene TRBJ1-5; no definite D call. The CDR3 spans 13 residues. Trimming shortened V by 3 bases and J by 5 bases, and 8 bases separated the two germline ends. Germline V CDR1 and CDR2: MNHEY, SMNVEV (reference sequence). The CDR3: CASSLVADQPQHF. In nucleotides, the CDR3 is TGTGCCAGCAGTTTGGTAGCCGATCAGCCCCAGCATTTT.

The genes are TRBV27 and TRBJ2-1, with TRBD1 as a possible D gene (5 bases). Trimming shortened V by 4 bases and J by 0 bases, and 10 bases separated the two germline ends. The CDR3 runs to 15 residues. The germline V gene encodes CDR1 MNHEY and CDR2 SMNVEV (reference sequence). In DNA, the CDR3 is TGTGCCAGCAGTTCTACAGGCAGCTCCTACAATGAGCAGTTCTTC. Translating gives CASSSTGSSYNEQFF.

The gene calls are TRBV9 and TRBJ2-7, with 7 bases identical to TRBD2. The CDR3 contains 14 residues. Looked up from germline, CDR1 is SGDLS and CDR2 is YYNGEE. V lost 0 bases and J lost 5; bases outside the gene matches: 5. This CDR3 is CASSVGFAGDEQYF. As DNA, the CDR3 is TGTGCCAGCAGCGTAGGTTTTGCGGGAGACGAGCAGTACTTC.

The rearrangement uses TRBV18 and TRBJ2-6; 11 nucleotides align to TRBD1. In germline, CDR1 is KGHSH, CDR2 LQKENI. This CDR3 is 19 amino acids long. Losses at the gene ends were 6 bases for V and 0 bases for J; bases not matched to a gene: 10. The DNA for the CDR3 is TGTGCCAGCTCCATCCTCCGGGACAGGGGGAGCTCTGGGGCCAACGTCCTGACTTTC. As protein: CASSILRDRGSSGANVLTF.

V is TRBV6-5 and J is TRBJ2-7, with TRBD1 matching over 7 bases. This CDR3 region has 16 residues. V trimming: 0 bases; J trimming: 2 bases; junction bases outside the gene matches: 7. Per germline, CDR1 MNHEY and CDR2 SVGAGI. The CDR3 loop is CASSYSPPRGPYEQYF. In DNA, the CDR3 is TGTGCCAGCAGTTACTCGCCCCCAAGGGGGCCCTACGAGCAGTACTTC.

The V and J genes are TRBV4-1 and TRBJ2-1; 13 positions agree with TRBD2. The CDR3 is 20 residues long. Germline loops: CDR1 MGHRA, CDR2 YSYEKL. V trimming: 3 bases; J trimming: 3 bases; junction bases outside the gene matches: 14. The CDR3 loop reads CASSHKAPTGLAGNYNEQFF. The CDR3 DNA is TGCGCCAGCAGCCACAAAGCCCCAACGGGACTAGCGGGGAACTACAATGAGCAGTTCTTC.

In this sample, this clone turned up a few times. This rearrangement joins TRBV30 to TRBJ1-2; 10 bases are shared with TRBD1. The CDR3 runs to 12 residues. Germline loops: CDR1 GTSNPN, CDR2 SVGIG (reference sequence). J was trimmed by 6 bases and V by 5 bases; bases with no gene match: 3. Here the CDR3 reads CAWGDRGDGYTF. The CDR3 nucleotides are TGTGCCTGGGGGGACAGGGGCGATGGCTACACCTTC. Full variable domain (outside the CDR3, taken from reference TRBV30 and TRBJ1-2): SQTIHQWPATLVQPVGSPLSLECTVEGTSNPNLYWYRQAAGRGLQLLFYSVGIGQISSEVPQNLSASRPQDRQFILSSKKLLLSDSGFYLCAWGDRGDGYTFGSGTRLTVV.

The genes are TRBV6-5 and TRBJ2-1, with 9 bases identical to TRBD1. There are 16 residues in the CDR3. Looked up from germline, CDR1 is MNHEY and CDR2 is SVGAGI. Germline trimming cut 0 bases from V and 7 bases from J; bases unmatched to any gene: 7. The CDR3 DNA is TGTGCCAGCAGTTACTCTCGGGACAGGGTCGGGAATGAGCAGTTCTTC. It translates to CASSYSRDRVGNEQFF.

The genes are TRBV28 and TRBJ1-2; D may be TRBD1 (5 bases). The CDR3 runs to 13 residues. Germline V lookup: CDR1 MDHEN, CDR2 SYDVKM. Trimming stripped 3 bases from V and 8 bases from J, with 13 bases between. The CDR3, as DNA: TGTGCCAGCAGTTTCCGGCAGGGAAGCGGCTACACCTTC. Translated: CASSFRQGSGYTF.

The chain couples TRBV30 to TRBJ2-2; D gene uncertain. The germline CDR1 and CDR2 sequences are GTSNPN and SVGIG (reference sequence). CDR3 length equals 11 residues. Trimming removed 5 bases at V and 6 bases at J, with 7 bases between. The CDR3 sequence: CAWGPPGELFF. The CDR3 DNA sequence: TGTGCCTGGGGGCCCCCCGGGGAGCTGTTTTTT.

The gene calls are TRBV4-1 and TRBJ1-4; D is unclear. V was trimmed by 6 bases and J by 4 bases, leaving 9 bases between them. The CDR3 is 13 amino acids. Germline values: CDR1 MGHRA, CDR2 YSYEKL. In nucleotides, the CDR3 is TGCGCCAGCAGTATTATAATTAATGAAAAACTGTTTTTT. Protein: CASSIIINEKLFF.

The CDR3 sequence: CASSFVGELFF. The DNA for the CDR3 is TGTGCCAGCAGCTTCGTCGGGGAGCTGTTTTTT. The V and J genes are TRBV7-9 and TRBJ2-2; D gene ambiguous. The CDR3 is made up of 11 amino acids. Trimming took off 3 bases at V and 7 bases at J, with 3 bases between the two ends. Germline assignment: CDR1 SEHNR and CDR2 FQNEAQ (reference sequence).